This T cell receptor beta chain originates from a study of T cell responses to AZD1222 COVID-19 vaccine. Whole-study results and caveats: Repertoire sampling was restricted to post-peak T cell response timepoints. Recipients of AZD1222 seropositive at baseline numbered only 6 or 7. Reportedly, close to half of spike-specific TCRs are directed against unmutated variant regions. Among vaccine-associated CD4 TCRs, coverage spanned spike, with dominance at 160-218 and 743-854.

The CDR3 loop spans 13 amino acids. The ends were cut back, 4 bases at V and 2 bases at J, with 7 bases in the middle. CDR1 is MNHEY and CDR2 is SMNVEV in the germline V gene (reference sequence). Comment on this clone: Its antigen is unidentified.

Sequencing was performed with immunoSEQ multiplex PCR; in TCRdb, only in-frame clones are kept and a portion is missing. The sample shows 150,000 to 160,000 clones, roughly nine tenths of them seen only once. This sequence joins TRBV27 and TRBJ2-3; D gene ambiguous. The starting material was peripheral blood, obtained on day 0 of MenACWY control vaccination. The TCR was taken from an adult in good health. In DNA form, the CDR3 reads TGTGCCAGCAGTTCCCCTCCCACAGATACGCAGTATTTT. It encodes CASSSPPTDTQYF.